The T cell receptor beta chain described here comes from a study of CD8 T cells in ankylosing spondylitis. As the method for making TCR beta libraries, quantitative 5'-RACE with molecular barcodes was used. TCRdb recomputed calls from the 5' RACE reads with MiXCR, one row per CDR3 protein. The data show 300,000 to 350,000 distinct CDR3 sequences, with less than 25% seen just once and about 3.5% held by the top ten. This clonotype was seen a handful of times. From germline, CDR1 is SGHRS and CDR2 YFSETQ. V lost 7 bases and J lost 1; bases outside the gene matches: 9. The CDR3 has 16 amino acids. Sequencing was carried out using blood, either unsorted or a sorted T cell fraction (not recorded which). This sequence joins TRBV5-1 and TRBJ2-3, with TRBD2 matching 10 bases. This receptor was obtained from a female donor with ankylosing spondylitis or in good health (not recorded which). CDR3 in DNA: TGCGCCAGCGGTACTCGACTAGCGGGCCGCACAGATACGCAGTATTTT. Translated, it gives CASGTRLAGRTDTQYF. The full variable domain, its missing parts supplied by reference TRBV5-1 and TRBJ2-3, is KAGVTQTPRYLIKTRGQQVTLSCSPISGHRSVSWYQQTPGQGLQFLFEYFSETQRNKGNFPGRFSGRQFSNSRSEMNVSTLELGDSALYLCASGTRLAGRTDTQYFGPGTRLTVL.